This T cell receptor beta chain was profiled in a study of blood T cell repertoires in COVID-19. Study-wide context: Sample material is recorded as cDNA or gDNA derived from T cells, B-cell-depleted T cells, or PBMCs.

The repertoire was sequenced with immunoSEQ multiplex PCR; TCRdb's copy has only in-frame clones and lacks some. The sample records 150,000 to 200,000 clones, around 85% being singletons. From germline, CDR1 is MNHNS and CDR2 SASEGT. Trimming removed 2 bases from V and 1 base from J; junction bases left unmatched: 2. The CDR3 covers 15 residues. The rearrangement uses TRBV6-1 and TRBJ2-5; 9 positions agree with TRBD2. This sequence originates from a woman of 80 years or more with acute or convalescent COVID-19. Sequencing was performed on peripheral blood. CDR3 amino acids: CASSESSGGQETQYF. CDR3 nucleotides: TGTGCCAGCAGTGAAAGTAGCGGGGGCCAAGAGACCCAGTACTTC.